Below are 21 T cell receptor beta chains sequenced from a single sample in a study of CD8 T cells in Susac syndrome. After extraction with the RNeasy kit, about 0.45 to 1 ug of the RNA was reverse transcribed using random hexamers. TCRdb itself ran the immunoSEQ multiplex PCR reads through MiXCR, one entry per CDR3 protein. This table holds approximately 190,000 distinct CDR3 sequences, around 95% found once. The sequencing sample was made of CD8+ T cells from PBMCs. The origin of the receptors is a human donor with Susac syndrome.

The chain carries TRBV27 and TRBJ1-5; D uncertain. V lost 5 bases to trimming and J lost 4 bases, with 9 bases between them. Germline V gives CDR1 MNHEY, CDR2 SMNVEV (reference sequence). This CDR3 has 13 residues. The DNA of the CDR3 is TGTGCCAGCAGTCCACTACCGAATCAGCCCCAGCATTTT. Its protein is CASSPLPNQPQHF.

V usage is TRBV12-3 or TRBV12-4 and J usage is TRBJ2-1; D gene uncertain. The CDR3 loop spans 14 amino acids. V lost 0 bases to trimming and J lost 3 bases, with 6 bases between them. CDR3 in amino acids: CASSLAKLYNEQFF. Written as DNA, the CDR3 is TGTGCCAGCAGTTTAGCAAAACTCTACAATGAGCAGTTCTTC.

The rearrangement joins TRBV20-1 to TRBJ2-5, with a weak D call TRBD1 (5 bases). Germline lookup yields CDR1 DFQATT and CDR2 SNEGSKA (reference sequence). Deletions cut 5 bases from V and 2 bases from J, with 9 bases between. CDR3 length: 12 residues. CDR3: CSARTQQETQYF. The CDR3 DNA reads TGCAGTGCTCGGACACAGCAAGAGACCCAGTACTTC.

This chain uses TRBV3-1 with TRBJ2-5; weak D call: TRBD2 (6 bases). The CDR3 has 16 amino acids. V dropped 4 bases and J dropped 4 bases, with 19 bases sitting between them. In germline, CDR1 is LGHDT, CDR2 YNNKEL (reference sequence). In DNA form, the CDR3 reads TGTGCCAGCAGCCTCACCTCGGAGGGGTTCGCAGAGACCCAGTACTTC. Translating it yields CASSLTSEGFAETQYF.

V gene TRBV13 combines with J gene TRBJ2-7; 11 bases agree with TRBD2. V lost 4 bases to trimming and J lost 2 bases; unmatched junction nucleotides: 4. The length of the CDR3 is 15 residues. CDR1 PRHDT and CDR2 FYEKMQ come from the germline V gene (reference sequence). CDR3 residues: CASSSGTSGPYEQYF. The CDR3 DNA follows: TGTGCCAGCAGCTCGGGGACTAGCGGACCCTACGAGCAGTACTTC. Supplemented by reference TRBV13 and TRBJ2-7, the full variable domain reads AAGVIQSPRHLIKEKRETATLKCYPIPRHDTVYWYQQGPGQDPQFLISFYEKMQSDKGSIPDRFSAQQFSDYHSELNMSSLELGDSALYFCASSSGTSGPYEQYFGPGTRLTVT.

The rearrangement uses TRBV15 and TRBJ1-4; D not certain. The germline V gene has CDR1 LNHNV and CDR2 YYDKDF (reference sequence). The CDR3 runs to 17 residues. Trimming cost V 0 bases and J 0 bases, with 11 bases left between them. Written as DNA, the CDR3 is TGTGCCACCAGCAGAGAGGCGACGGTGACAACTAATGAAAAACTGTTTTTT. It translates to CATSREATVTTNEKLFF. Drawing the rest from reference TRBV15 and TRBJ1-4, the complete variable domain is DAMVIQNPRYQVTQFGKPVTLSCSQTLNHNVMYWYQQKSSQAPKLLFHYYDKDFNNEADTPDNFQSRRPNTSFCFLDIRSPGLGDTAMYLCATSREATVTTNEKLFFGSGTQLSVL.

This clonotype was counted a single time. The chain combines TRBV4-1 with TRBJ1-3; D call uncertain. V gave up 2 bases and J gave up 0 bases, with 11 bases separating them. Germline values: CDR1 MGHRA, CDR2 YSYEKL. The CDR3 contains 16 residues. The CDR3 loop reads CASSQPQSSSGNTIYF. The CDR3 region has the DNA TGCGCCAGCAGCCAACCGCAGAGTTCCTCTGGAAACACCATATATTTT.

The rearrangement uses TRBV6-6 and TRBJ2-3; TRBD2 aligns across 13 bases. This CDR3 comprises 15 residues. Trimming took 5 bases from V and 4 from J; bases not matched to a gene: 3. Looked up from germline, CDR1 is MNHNY and CDR2 is SVGAGI (reference sequence). This chain's CDR3 is CASSQLAGGPDTQYF. The CDR3 DNA follows: TGTGCCAGCAGTCAACTAGCGGGAGGGCCAGATACGCAGTATTTT.

The genes are TRBV4-1 and TRBJ2-7, with D uncertain. Germline values: CDR1 MGHRA, CDR2 YSYEKL. The V end was cut by 1 base, the J end by 5 bases, with 12 bases between. The CDR3 length is 14 residues. DNA for the CDR3: TGCGCCAGCAGCCAAGTTGTATGGGTTGACGAGCAGTACTTC. Translating it yields CASSQVVWVDEQYF.

The chain is built from TRBV10-3 and TRBJ2-7, with 8 nucleotides matching TRBD2. The ends lost 8 bases at V and 5 bases at J; junction bases unmatched: 17. Germline-derived CDR1 and CDR2 are ENHRY and SYGVKD. The CDR3 runs 16 residues. The CDR3 protein is CAIGPTTAGVVHEQYF. As DNA, the CDR3 is TGTGCCATCGGGCCCACTACAGCGGGAGTGGTCCACGAGCAGTACTTC.

V is TRBV7-9 and J is TRBJ1-6, with a weak D call TRBD1 (5 bases). Germline V gene lookup returns CDR1 SEHNR and CDR2 FQNEAQ (reference sequence). The V end was cut by 5 bases, the J end by 5 bases, with 10 bases between. There are 14 residues in the CDR3. The CDR3 protein is CASSRGGDNSPLHF. As DNA, the CDR3 is TGTGCCAGCAGCCGCGGGGGAGATAATTCACCCCTCCACTTT.

This chain joins TRBV5-5 and TRBJ2-6; a weak D match, TRBD1 (6 bases). This CDR3 has 16 amino acids. V dropped 7 bases and J dropped 2 bases, with 16 bases sitting between them. Germline V gives CDR1 SGHKS, CDR2 YYEKEE (reference sequence). The CDR3 DNA sequence: TGTGCCAGCTCACCGACAGGTTTCACTGGGGCCAACGTCCTGACTTTC. It translates to CASSPTGFTGANVLTF. Full variable domain (missing parts from reference TRBV5-5 and TRBJ2-6): DAGVTQSPTHLIKTRGQQVTLRCSPISGHKSVSWYQQVLGQGPQFIFQYYEKEERGRGNFPDRFSARQFPNYSSELNVNALLLGDSALYLCASSPTGFTGANVLTFGAGSRLTVL.

The V call is TRBV9, the J call TRBJ2-3, with a possible D match to TRBD2 (5 bases). Germline values: CDR1 SGDLS, CDR2 YYNGEE. This CDR3 spans 14 amino acids. Deletions cut 4 bases from V and 10 bases from J, with 19 bases between. CDR3 protein: CASSLQPTEGAQYF. CDR3 in DNA: TGTGCCAGCAGCCTCCAGCCGACCGAGGGTGCGCAGTATTTT. Variable domain in full (rest from reference TRBV9 and TRBJ2-3): DSGVTQTPKHLITATGQRVTLRCSPRSGDLSVYWYQQSLDQGLQFLIQYYNGEERAKGNILERFSAQQFPDLHSELNLSSLELGDSALYFCASSLQPTEGAQYFGPGTRLTVL.

The CDR3 region is CASSVTGTGEKLFF. CDR3 DNA: TGTGCCAGCAGCGTGACAGGGACCGGTGAAAAACTGTTTTTT. This sequence joins TRBV9 and TRBJ1-4, with 7 bases fitting TRBD1. This CDR3 region has 14 residues. V shed 2 bases, J shed 7 bases, and the junction held 5 bases outside the gene matches. CDR1 and CDR2 (germline): SGDLS, YYNGEE.

The chain uses TRBV20-1 and TRBJ2-3, with 7 bases matching TRBD2. V lost 5 bases and J lost 0; bases outside the gene matches: 17. Germline V gene lookup returns CDR1 DFQATT and CDR2 SNEGSKA (reference sequence). The CDR3 contains 18 residues. The CDR3 reads CSARSYLAVGGSTDTQYF. DNA for the CDR3: TGCAGTGCTCGTTCCTACCTAGCTGTCGGGGGGAGCACAGATACGCAGTATTTT.

The chain uses TRBV6-1 and TRBJ1-1; D remains unclear. Trimming pared 7 bases from V and 5 bases from J, leaving 8 bases between. The V gene's germline CDR1 is MNHNS and CDR2 SASEGT. The length of the CDR3 is 11 residues. The chain's CDR3 is CASIGETEAFF. In nucleotides, the CDR3 is TGTGCCAGCATCGGGGAGACTGAAGCTTTCTTT.

The chain is built from TRBV28 and TRBJ1-3; no definite D call. Germline V gene sequence: CDR1 MDHEN, CDR2 SYDVKM. This CDR3 contains 16 residues. Trimming took off 6 bases at V and 0 bases at J, with 15 bases between the two ends. CDR3 DNA: TGTGCCAGCAGACTCTCTCGGACGATCTCTGGAAACACCATATATTTT. Its protein product is CASRLSRTISGNTIYF.

This clonotype was found once. The chain combines TRBV9 with TRBJ2-3, with 8 bases matching TRBD2. The germline gives CDR1 SGDLS, CDR2 YYNGEE. The V and J ends lost 4 bases and 2 bases, in that order; junction bases with no gene match: 12. This CDR3 contains 17 residues. CDR3 sequence (DNA): TGTGCCAGCAGCTCCAGCGGGGGAGCCGAATCCACAGATACGCAGTATTTT. As protein: CASSSSGGAESTDTQYF.

The chain joins TRBV29-1 to TRBJ1-2; a possible D gene is TRBD1 (5 bases). The CDR3 consists of 15 residues. Germline values: CDR1 SQVTM, CDR2 ANQGSEA. V shed 6 bases and J shed 1 base, with 18 bases lying between them. CDR3 in amino acids: CSVATGTGNNYGYTF. CDR3 coding DNA: TGCAGCGTGGCAACCGGGACTGGAAATAACTATGGCTACACCTTC.

This rearrangement joins TRBV7-8 to TRBJ1-5; D gene unclear. The CDR3 totals 13 residues. Per the germline V gene, CDR1 is SGHVS and CDR2 is FQNEAQ. The V end was cut by 4 bases, the J end by 4 bases, with 8 bases between. Written as DNA, the CDR3 is TGTGCCAGCAGCTCCGGACGAAATCAGCCCCAGCATTTT. This encodes CASSSGRNQPQHF.

This clonotype came up a few times. The rearrangement uses TRBV7-8 and TRBJ2-7; 7 bases line up with TRBD1. CDR3 length: 13 residues. V shed 5 bases and J 3 bases; nucleotides not matched to a gene: 4. The germline V gene encodes CDR1 SGHVS and CDR2 FQNEAQ. CDR3 bases: TGTGCCAGCAGCACCCGACAGGGCTACGAGCAGTACTTC. It translates to CASSTRQGYEQYF. The variable domain in full, with the rest retrieved from reference TRBV7-8 and TRBJ2-7, is GAGVSQSPRYKVAKRGQDVALRCDPISGHVSLFWYQQALGQGPEFLTYFQNEAQLDKSGLPSDRFFAERPEGSVSTLKIQRTQQEDSAVYLCASSTRQGYEQYFGPGTRLTVT.